What follows is one TCR beta chain and its context. Antigen specificity is unknown. The data are from a study of shared clonotypes between healthy human individuals. Study-level points and caveats: Non-shared clonotypes were found to have lower generation probabilities than the clonotypes that were shared by all four of the sorted-subset donors.

Germline lookup yields CDR1 ENHRY and CDR2 SYGVKD. The CDR3 extends over 16 amino acids. V trimming: 3 bases; J trimming: 3 bases; junction bases outside the gene matches: 7. Sequencing used immunoSEQ multiplex PCR; TCRdb keeps in-frame clones, though not all of them. This sample has approximately 530,000 clones; about 96% occur once, and the top ten carry 0.055% to 0.075%. The specimen was naive CD4+ T cells sorted from blood. The subset was: CD45RA+ positively selected. The chain employs TRBV10-3 and TRBJ2-3; the match to TRBD2 covers 9 bases. The TCR sequence derives from a woman in her twenties or thirties in good health. Here the CDR3 reads CAISDRGTSSTDTQYF. CDR3 DNA sequence: TGTGCCATCAGTGACCGCGGGACTAGCAGTACAGATACGCAGTATTTT.